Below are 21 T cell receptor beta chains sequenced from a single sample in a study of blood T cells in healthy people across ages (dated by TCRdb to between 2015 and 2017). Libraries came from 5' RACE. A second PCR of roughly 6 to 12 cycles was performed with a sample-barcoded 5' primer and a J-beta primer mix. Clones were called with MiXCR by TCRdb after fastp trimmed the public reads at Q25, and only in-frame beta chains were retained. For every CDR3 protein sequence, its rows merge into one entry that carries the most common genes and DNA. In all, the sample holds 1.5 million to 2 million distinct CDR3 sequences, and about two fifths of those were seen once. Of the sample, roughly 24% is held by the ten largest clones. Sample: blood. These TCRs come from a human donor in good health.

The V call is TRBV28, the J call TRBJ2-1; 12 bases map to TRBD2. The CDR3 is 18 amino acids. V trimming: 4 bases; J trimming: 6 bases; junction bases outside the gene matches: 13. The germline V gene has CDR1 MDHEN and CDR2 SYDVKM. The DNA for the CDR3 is TGTGCCAGCAGTTCCCTGAGGGCCCTAGCGGGGGGGCGCAATGAGCAGTTCTTC. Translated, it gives CASSSLRALAGGRNEQFF.

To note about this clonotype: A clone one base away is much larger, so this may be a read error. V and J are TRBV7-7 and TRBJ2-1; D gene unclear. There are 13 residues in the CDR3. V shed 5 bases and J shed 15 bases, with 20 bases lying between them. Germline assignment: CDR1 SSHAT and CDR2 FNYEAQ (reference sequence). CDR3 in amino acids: CASSPMIGDPAFF. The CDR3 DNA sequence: TGTGCCAGCAGCCCCATGATCGGCGATCCTGCGTTCTTC.

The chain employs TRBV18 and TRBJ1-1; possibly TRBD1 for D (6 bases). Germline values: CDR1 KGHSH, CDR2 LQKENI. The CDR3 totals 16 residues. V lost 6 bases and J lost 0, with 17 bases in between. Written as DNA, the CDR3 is TGTGCCAGCTCGGCGGAGGGGGGACCCATGAACACTGAAGCTTTCTTT. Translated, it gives CASSAEGGPMNTEAFF.

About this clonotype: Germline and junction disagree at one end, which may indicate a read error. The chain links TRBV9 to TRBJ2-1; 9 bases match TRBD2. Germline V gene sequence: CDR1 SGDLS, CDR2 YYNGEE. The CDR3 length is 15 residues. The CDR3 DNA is TGTACCAGCAGCGCGGGAGGGGGGCGCTACAATGAGCAGTTCTTC. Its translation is CTSSAGGGRYNEQFF.

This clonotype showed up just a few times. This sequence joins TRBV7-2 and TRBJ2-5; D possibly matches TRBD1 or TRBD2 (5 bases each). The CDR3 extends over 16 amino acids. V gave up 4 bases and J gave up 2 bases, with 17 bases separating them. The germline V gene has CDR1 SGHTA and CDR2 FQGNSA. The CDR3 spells CASSSPRDGAQETQYF. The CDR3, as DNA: TGTGCCAGCAGCTCACCCCGGGATGGGGCTCAAGAGACCCAGTACTTC. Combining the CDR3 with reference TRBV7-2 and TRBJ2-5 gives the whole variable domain GAGVSQSPSNKVTEKGKDVELRCDPISGHTALYWYRQSLGQGLEFLIYFQGNSAPDKSGLPSDRFSAERTGGSVSTLTIQRTQQEDSAVYLCASSSPRDGAQETQYFGPGTRLLVL.

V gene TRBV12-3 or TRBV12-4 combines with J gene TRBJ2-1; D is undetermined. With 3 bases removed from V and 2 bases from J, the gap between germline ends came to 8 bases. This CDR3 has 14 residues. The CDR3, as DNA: TGTGCCAGCAGTTTTGCTATTACCTACAATGAGCAGTTCTTC. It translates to CASSFAITYNEQFF.

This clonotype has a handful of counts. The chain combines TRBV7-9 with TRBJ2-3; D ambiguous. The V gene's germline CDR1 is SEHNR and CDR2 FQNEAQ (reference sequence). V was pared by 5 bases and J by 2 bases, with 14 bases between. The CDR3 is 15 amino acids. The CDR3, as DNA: TGTGCCAGCAGCCCACGGTTCATAGCCACAGATACGCAGTATTTT. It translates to CASSPRFIATDTQYF. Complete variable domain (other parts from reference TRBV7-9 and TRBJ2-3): DTGVSQNPRHKITKRGQNVTFRCDPISEHNRLYWYRQTLGQGPEFLTYFQNEAQLEKSRLLSDRFSAERPKGSFSTLEIQRTEQGDSAMYLCASSPRFIATDTQYFGPGTRLTVL.

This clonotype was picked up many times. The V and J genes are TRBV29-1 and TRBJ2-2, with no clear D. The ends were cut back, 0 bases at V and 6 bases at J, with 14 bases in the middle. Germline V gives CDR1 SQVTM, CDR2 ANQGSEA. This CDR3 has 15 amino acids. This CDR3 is CSVEDSPDGAGELFF. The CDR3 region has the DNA TGCAGCGTTGAAGATTCGCCGGATGGGGCCGGGGAGCTGTTTTTT.

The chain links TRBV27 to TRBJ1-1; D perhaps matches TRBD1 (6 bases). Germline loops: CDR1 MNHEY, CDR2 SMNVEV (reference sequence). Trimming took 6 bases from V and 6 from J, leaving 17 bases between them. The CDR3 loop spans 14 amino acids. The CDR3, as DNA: TGTGCCAGCAGGGCGCAGGGGTTTACCGCTGAAGCTTTCTTT. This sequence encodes CASRAQGFTAEAFF.

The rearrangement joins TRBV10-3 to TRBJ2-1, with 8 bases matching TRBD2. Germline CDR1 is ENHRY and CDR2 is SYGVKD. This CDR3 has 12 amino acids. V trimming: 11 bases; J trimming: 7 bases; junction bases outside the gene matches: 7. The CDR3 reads CALGLGRNEQFF. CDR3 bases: TGTGCCCTGGGACTAGGAAGGAATGAGCAGTTCTTC.

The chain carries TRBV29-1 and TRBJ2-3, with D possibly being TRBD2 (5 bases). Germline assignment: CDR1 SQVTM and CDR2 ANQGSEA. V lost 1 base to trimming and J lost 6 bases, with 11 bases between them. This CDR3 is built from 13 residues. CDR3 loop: CSVEGTSADTQYF. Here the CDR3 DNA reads TGCAGCGTTGAAGGGACTTCGGCGGATACGCAGTATTTT.

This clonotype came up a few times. The CDR3 protein is CASSYPGVTEAFF. Written as DNA, the CDR3 is TGTGCCAGCAGTTACCCTGGAGTCACTGAAGCTTTCTTT. The V gene is TRBV6-6, the J gene TRBJ1-1; D is unresolved. Germline lookup yields CDR1 MNHNY and CDR2 SVGAGI (reference sequence). Trimming stripped 2 bases from V and 4 bases from J, with 8 bases between. This CDR3 contains 13 residues.

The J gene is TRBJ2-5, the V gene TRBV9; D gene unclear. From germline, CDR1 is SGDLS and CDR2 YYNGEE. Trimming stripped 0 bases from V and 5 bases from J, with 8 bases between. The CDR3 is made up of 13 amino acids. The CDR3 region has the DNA TGTGCCAGCAGCGTAGGAAGGTGGGAGACCCAGTACTTC. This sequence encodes CASSVGRWETQYF.

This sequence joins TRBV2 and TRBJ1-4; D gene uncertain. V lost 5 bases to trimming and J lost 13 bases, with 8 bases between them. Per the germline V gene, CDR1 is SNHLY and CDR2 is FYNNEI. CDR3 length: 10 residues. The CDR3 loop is CASSMNRLFF. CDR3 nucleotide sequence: TGTGCCAGCAGTATGAACAGACTGTTTTTT. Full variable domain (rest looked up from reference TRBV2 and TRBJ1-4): EPEVTQTPSHQVTQMGQEVILRCVPISNHLYFYWYRQILGQKVEFLVSFYNNEISEKSEIFDDQFSVERPDGSNFTLKIRSTKLEDSAMYFCASSMNRLFFGSGTQLSVL.

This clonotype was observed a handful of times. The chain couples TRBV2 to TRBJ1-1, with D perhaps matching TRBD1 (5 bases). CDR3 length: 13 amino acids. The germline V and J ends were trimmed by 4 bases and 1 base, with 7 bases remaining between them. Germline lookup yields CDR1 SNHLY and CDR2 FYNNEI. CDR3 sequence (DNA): TGTGCCAGCAGTGGGGACGGGAACACTGAAGCTTTCTTT. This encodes CASSGDGNTEAFF.

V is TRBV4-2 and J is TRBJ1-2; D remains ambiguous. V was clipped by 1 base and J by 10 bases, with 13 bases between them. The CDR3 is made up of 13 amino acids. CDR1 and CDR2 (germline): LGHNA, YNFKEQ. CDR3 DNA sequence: TGTGCCAGCAGCCAAGGGGGAATAGGTTTCTACACCTTC. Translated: CASSQGGIGFYTF.

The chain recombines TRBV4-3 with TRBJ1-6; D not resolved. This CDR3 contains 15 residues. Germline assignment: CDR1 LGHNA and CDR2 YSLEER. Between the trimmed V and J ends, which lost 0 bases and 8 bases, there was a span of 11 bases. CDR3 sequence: CASSQDGPPHSPLHF. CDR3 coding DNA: TGCGCCAGCAGCCAAGATGGACCGCCCCATTCACCCCTCCACTTT.

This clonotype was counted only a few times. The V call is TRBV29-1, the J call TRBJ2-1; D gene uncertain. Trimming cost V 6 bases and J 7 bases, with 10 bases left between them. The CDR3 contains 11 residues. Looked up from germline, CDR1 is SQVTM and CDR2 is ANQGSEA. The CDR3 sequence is CSVFSRNEQFF. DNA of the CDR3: TGCAGCGTCTTTAGCAGGAATGAGCAGTTCTTC.

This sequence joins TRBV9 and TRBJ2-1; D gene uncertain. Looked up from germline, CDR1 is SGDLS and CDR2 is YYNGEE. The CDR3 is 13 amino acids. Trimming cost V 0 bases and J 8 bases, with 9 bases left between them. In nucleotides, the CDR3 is TGTGCCAGCAGCGTAGAACCCAACCATGAGCAGTTCTTC. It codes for CASSVEPNHEQFF.

The CDR3 DNA reads as TGTGCCAGCAGCAGGGACAGGGGGTTGGATACGCAGTATTTT. It yields the protein CASSRDRGLDTQYF. The chain has TRBV7-8 and TRBJ2-3, with 11 bases aligning to TRBD1. The CDR3 sequence is 14 residues long. J gave up 6 bases and V 5 bases, and 4 bases lay outside the gene matches. Germline V gives CDR1 SGHVS, CDR2 FQNEAQ.

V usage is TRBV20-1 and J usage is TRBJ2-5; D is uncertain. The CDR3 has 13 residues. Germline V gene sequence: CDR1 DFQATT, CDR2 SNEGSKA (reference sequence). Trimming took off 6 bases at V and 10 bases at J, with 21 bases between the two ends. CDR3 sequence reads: CSAKRVRIGRQYF. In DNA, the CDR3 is TGCAGTGCAAAACGGGTACGGATAGGACGCCAGTACTTC.